The T cell receptor (beta chain) described here comes from a study of blood T cell repertoires in COVID-19. Study background: From T cells, B-cell-depleted T cells, or PBMCs came the material, which was cDNA or gDNA.

Study processing details: Nucleated cell counts were estimated from reference gene primer amplification. The assay was immunoSEQ multiplex PCR, and TCRdb's table has in-frame clones only and misses some. V and J calls and clone size are given by that table; D and trimming were obtained from the DNA. The data show 20,000 or so clones, with about 87% seen just once and more than 3% held by the top ten. This CDR3 has 15 amino acids. In germline, CDR1 is SGHTA, CDR2 FQGNSA. The V and J ends lost 5 bases and 5 bases, in that order; junction bases with no gene match: 10. The gene calls are TRBV7-2 and TRBJ2-7; the match to TRBD1 covers 9 bases. The sequence derives from a human donor in a cohort sampled during active COVID-19. The sample consisted of peripheral blood. CDR3 in DNA: TGTGCCAGCAGCAGGACCGGGACAGGGAATAACGAGCAGTACTTC. It translates to CASSRTGTGNNEQYF.